This entry describes one T cell receptor (beta chain). Antigen specificity is unknown. Collection occurred without any documented infections or immune events in donors. V was cut by 10 bases and J by 4 bases, with 13 bases left in between. The CDR3 runs 12 residues. Germline CDR1 reads LNHDA; CDR2 reads SQIVND (reference sequence). This sample stems from a study of identifying expanded T cells in peripheral blood. Broader study findings: Approximately 1.1 clones differed between technical replicates, versus roughly 17 and 20 over time.

Measured with immunoSEQ multiplex PCR; TCRdb has only the in-frame clones, and not every one. The repertoire includes 100,000 to 150,000 clones, approximately 86% of them detected once, and roughly 7.9% sits in the top ten. The receptor comes from a person aged 18 to 69 in good health. This chain links TRBV19 with TRBJ1-2; no clear D. The source material was blood. The CDR3 protein is CATSQVAYGYTF. The CDR3 region has the DNA TGTGCCACTTCCCAGGTTGCCTATGGCTACACCTTC. Combining the CDR3 with reference TRBV19 and TRBJ1-2 gives the whole variable domain DGGITQSPKYLFRKEGQNVTLSCEQNLNHDAMYWYRQDPGQGLRLIYYSQIVNDFQKGDIAEGYSVSREKKESFPLTVTSAQKNPTAFYLCATSQVAYGYTFGSGTRLTVV.